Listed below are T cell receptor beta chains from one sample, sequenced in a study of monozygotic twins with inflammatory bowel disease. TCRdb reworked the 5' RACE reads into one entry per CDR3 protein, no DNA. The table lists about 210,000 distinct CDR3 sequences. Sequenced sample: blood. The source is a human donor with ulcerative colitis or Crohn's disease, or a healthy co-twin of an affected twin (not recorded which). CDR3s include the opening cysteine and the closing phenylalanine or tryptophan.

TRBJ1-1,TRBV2,CASSEGRGLTEAFF
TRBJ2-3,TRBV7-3,CASSQLAGGGDTQYF
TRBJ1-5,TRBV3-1,CASSQEAGEGQPQHF
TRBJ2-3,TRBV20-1,CSVGQEPSSTDTQYF
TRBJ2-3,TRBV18,CASSPFGPGITDTQYF
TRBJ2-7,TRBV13,CASSPLRSSASYEQYF
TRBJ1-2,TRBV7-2,CASSLAYPGKGYTF
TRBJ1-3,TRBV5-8,CASSSSWGPGNTIYF
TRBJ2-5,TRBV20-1,CSALGLALETQYF
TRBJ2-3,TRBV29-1,CSVELGAFPQYF
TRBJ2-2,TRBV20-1,CSARDLLAGEVAGELFF
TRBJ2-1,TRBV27,CASSFLGPYNEQFF
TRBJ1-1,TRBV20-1,CSARTQNTEAFF
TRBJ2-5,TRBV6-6,CASSLGGRETQYF
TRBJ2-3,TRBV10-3,CAISPTSGGSTDTQYF
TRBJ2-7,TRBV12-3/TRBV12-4,CASSFSDKDYEQYF
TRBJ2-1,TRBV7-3,CASSLGGGRAGDEQFF
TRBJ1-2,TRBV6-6,CASSYSLDGYTF
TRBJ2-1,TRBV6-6,CASSAIPWNEQFF
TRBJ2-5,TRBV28,CASSPYGTEETQYF
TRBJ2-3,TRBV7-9,CASSSSGGADTQYF
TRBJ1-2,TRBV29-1,CSVGTGAPNLYGYTF
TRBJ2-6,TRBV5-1,CASSLEGHPLGANVLTF
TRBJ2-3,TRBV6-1,CASTGWVWDTQYF
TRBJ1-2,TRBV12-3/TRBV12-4,CASSLAGLPLGYTF
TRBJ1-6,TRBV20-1,CSAIPSSYNSPLHF
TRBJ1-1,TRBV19,CASSRITGSSTEAFF